Shown below are 18 T cell receptor beta chains from a single sample sequenced in a study of blood T cell repertoires in COVID-19. The data were produced by immunoSEQ multiplex PCR, yet TCRdb's version contains in-frame clones alone and is incomplete. The sample records 40,000 to 45,000 clones, 89% being singletons. Sequences were obtained from peripheral blood. Receptors originate from a human donor in a cohort sampled during active COVID-19.

This clone was picked up a small number of times. V gene TRBV28 combines with J gene TRBJ2-3, with D perhaps matching TRBD2 (6 bases). V was trimmed by 2 bases and J by 0 bases, leaving 12 bases between them. The CDR3 contains 16 residues. The germline V gene has CDR1 MDHEN and CDR2 SYDVKM. CDR3 coding DNA: TGTGCCAGCAGTTTAGCGGGGATTACTAGCACAGATACGCAGTATTTT. It is translated as CASSLAGITSTDTQYF.

Note on this clone: Within the sample, other DNA sequences also encode this same CDR3. V gene TRBV5-1 combines with J gene TRBJ2-2, with no clear D. V lost 0 bases to trimming and J lost 1 base, with 4 bases between them. This CDR3 has 14 amino acids. Germline lookup yields CDR1 SGHRS and CDR2 YFSETQ. CDR3 loop: CASSLGGNTGELFF. In DNA form, the CDR3 reads TGCGCCAGCAGCTTGGGAGGGAACACCGGGGAGCTGTTTTTT. Looking up the rest from reference TRBV5-1 and TRBJ2-2 gives the full variable domain: KAGVTQTPRYLIKTRGQQVTLSCSPISGHRSVSWYQQTPGQGLQFLFEYFSETQRNKGNFPGRFSGRQFSNSRSEMNVSTLELGDSALYLCASSLGGNTGELFFGEGSRLTVL.

J is TRBJ2-3 and V is TRBV7-2; D not resolved. The CDR3 runs 19 residues. The V gene lost 1 base and the J gene lost 4 bases, with 24 bases spanning the gap. Germline V lookup: CDR1 SGHTA, CDR2 FQGNSA. Written as DNA, the CDR3 is TGTGCCAGCAGCTTAGACCCAATGGTAGCCCGCAGCCAGTCAGATACGCAGTATTTT. Protein product: CASSLDPMVARSQSDTQYF.

The rearrangement links TRBV18 to TRBJ2-1, with 12 nucleotides matching TRBD2. This CDR3 comprises 16 residues. Germline trimming cut 0 bases from V and 5 bases from J; bases unmatched to any gene: 2. CDR1 is KGHSH, CDR2 LQKENI, per germline. The CDR3 DNA reads as TGTGCCAGCTCACCACCGTCTAGCGGGAGGGACAATGAGCAGTTCTTC. It translates to CASSPPSSGRDNEQFF.

Points on this clone: At one end, the junction sequence differs from germline, possibly due to a read error. V gene TRBV7-7 combines with J gene TRBJ2-3; D is unresolved. Germline values: CDR1 SSHAT, CDR2 FNYEAQ (reference sequence). CDR3 length: 15 residues. The CDR3 DNA is TGTGCTAGCAGCTTAGGCCCCCTAGGAACAGATACGCAGTATTTT. Protein sequence: CASSLGPLGTDTQYF.

This chain connects TRBV5-1 to TRBJ1-1, with TRBD1 matching over 9 bases. Germline V gives CDR1 SGHRS, CDR2 YFSETQ. The CDR3 is 14 amino acids. V lost 1 base, J lost 5 bases, and 3 bases stayed unmatched. The CDR3 here is CASSLTGGATEAFF. The CDR3 nucleotides are TGCGCCAGCAGCTTGACAGGGGGCGCGACTGAAGCTTTCTTT.

The V gene is TRBV24-1, the J gene TRBJ1-5, with 9 bases identical to TRBD1. The germline V gene has CDR1 KGHDR and CDR2 SFDVKD. After removal of 4 bases from V and 0 bases from J, the junction contained 15 bases not matched to a gene. This CDR3 has 20 amino acids. Here the CDR3 reads CATSEPRDRVDSYSNQPQHF. CDR3 nucleotide sequence: TGTGCCACCAGTGAACCCCGGGACAGGGTCGATTCTTATAGCAATCAGCCCCAGCATTTT.

The chain combines TRBV4-3 with TRBJ2-1; the D is unclear. There are 15 residues in the CDR3. Deletions cut 4 bases from V and 0 bases from J, with 10 bases between. Germline CDR1 LGHNA, CDR2 YSLEER. CDR3 loop: CASSLTLSSYNEQFF. CDR3 DNA sequence: TGCGCCAGCAGCCTCACTCTAAGCTCCTACAATGAGCAGTTCTTC.

This clone is categorized as medium-sized. This rearrangement joins TRBV6-6 to TRBJ2-7; a possible D gene is TRBD1 (7 bases). Per the germline V gene, CDR1 is MNHNY and CDR2 is SVGAGI (reference sequence). The CDR3 spans 15 residues. V was clipped by 0 bases and J by 3 bases, with 12 bases between them. Here the CDR3 reads CASSYSSQGGYEQYF. In nucleotides, the CDR3 is TGTGCCAGCAGTTACTCGAGTCAGGGGGGCTACGAGCAGTACTTC.

The chain joins TRBV19 to TRBJ2-7; TRBD1 agrees at 9 bases. The CDR3 has 16 residues. V trimming: 1 base; J trimming: 1 base; junction bases outside the gene matches: 5. Per germline, CDR1 LNHDA and CDR2 SQIVND (reference sequence). For the CDR3, the DNA is TGTGCCAGTAGTATAGCCCACGGGACAGGGTCCTACGAGCAGTACTTC. Amino acids: CASSIAHGTGSYEQYF.

This chain connects TRBV2 to TRBJ1-6; 7 bases fit TRBD1. Per germline, CDR1 SNHLY and CDR2 FYNNEI. The J segment lost 0 bases and the V segment lost 6 bases, leaving 5 bases of the junction unmatched. CDR3 length equals 16 residues. The CDR3 DNA reads as TGTGCCAGCAGAAGGGACAGCAACTCCTATAATTCACCCCTCCACTTT. It translates to CASRRDSNSYNSPLHF.

The rearrangement joins TRBV19 to TRBJ2-5; the D gene is possibly TRBD2 (6 bases). In germline, CDR1 is LNHDA, CDR2 SQIVND (reference sequence). CDR3 size: 16 residues. The germline V and J ends were trimmed by 0 bases and 2 bases, with 13 bases remaining between them. The CDR3 loop is CASSIDPVAGQETQYF. The DNA of the CDR3 is TGTGCCAGTAGTATAGATCCCGTGGCGGGACAAGAGACCCAGTACTTC.

The chain links TRBV9 to TRBJ2-5; possible D gene TRBD2, 6 bases. Per the germline V gene, CDR1 is SGDLS and CDR2 is YYNGEE. The CDR3 is 15 amino acids. With 3 bases removed from V and 5 bases from J, the gap between germline ends came to 17 bases. The CDR3 loop reads CASSATGSPLETQYF. CDR3 DNA: TGTGCCAGCAGCGCAACCGGGAGCCCTTTGGAGACCCAGTACTTC.

This chain connects TRBV3-1 (or the pseudogene TRBV3-2) to TRBJ1-1; 7 bases agree with TRBD1. The CDR3 loop spans 14 amino acids. The V segment lost 4 bases and the J segment 4 bases; nucleotides outside the gene matches: 6. Germline values: CDR1 LGHDT, CDR2 YNNKEL (reference sequence). The CDR3 DNA reads as TGTGCCAGCAGCCTCACAGGGGTTGGCACTGAAGCTTTCTTT. Amino acid sequence: CASSLTGVGTEAFF.

V gene TRBV12-5 combines with J gene TRBJ1-4; no clear D. The length of the CDR3 is 15 residues. Trimming removed 7 bases at V and 8 bases at J, with 20 bases between. Germline loops: CDR1 LGHNT, CDR2 FRNRAP. The CDR3 sequence: CASAHRAGGKEKLFF. DNA for the CDR3: TGTGCTAGTGCCCATCGGGCCGGAGGGAAAGAAAAACTGTTTTTT.

The chain uses TRBV21-1 and TRBJ2-1; TRBD2 was called by the table and not checked on the DNA. TRBV21-1 is reported as a pseudogene. There are 11 residues in the CDR3. CDR3 loop: CASSPGDEQFF. The CDR3 DNA reads TGTGCCAGCAGCCCGGGGGATGAGCAGTTCTTC.

The rearrangement links TRBV19 to TRBJ2-3; 11 positions agree with TRBD1. J was trimmed by 4 bases and V by 8 bases; bases with no gene match: 5. This CDR3 region has 14 residues. From germline, CDR1 is LNHDA and CDR2 SQIVND (reference sequence). The chain's CDR3 is CASSRDRGSDTQYF. In DNA form, the CDR3 reads TGTGCCAGTTCCCGGGACAGGGGGTCAGATACGCAGTATTTT.

This chain uses TRBV18 with TRBJ2-1, with no clear D. V was shortened by 6 bases and J by 6 bases, with 18 bases between the two germline ends. This CDR3 is 15 amino acids long. Germline CDR1 is KGHSH and CDR2 is LQKENI. CDR3 residues: CASSRPVAGGNEQFF. CDR3 nucleotide sequence: TGTGCCAGCTCTCGACCTGTCGCTGGCGGCAATGAGCAGTTCTTC.